These T cell receptor beta chains were read from a single sample in a study of blood T cell repertoires in COVID-19. Method: immunoSEQ multiplex PCR; TCRdb's copy keeps in-frame clones and lacks some. Of about 87,000 clones listed, over 75% are singletons. The source material was peripheral blood. Receptors were obtained from a woman in her seventies with acute or convalescent COVID-19. CDR3s include the opening cysteine and the closing phenylalanine or tryptophan. The size field is filled for only some rows; it gives once, few, many or a size class.

clone_size: NA
j_call: TRBJ2-2
v_call: TRBV5-1
cdr3_aa: CASSKTGELFF

clone_size: NA
j_call: TRBJ1-1
v_call: TRBV14
cdr3_aa: CASSQNRGEAFF

clone_size: NA
j_call: TRBJ1-1
v_call: TRBV9
cdr3_aa: CASSEGQANTEAFF

clone_size: NA
j_call: TRBJ1-1
v_call: TRBV5-1
cdr3_aa: CASSPRGDTEAFF

clone_size: NA
j_call: TRBJ2-2
v_call: TRBV18
cdr3_aa: CASSPPGRTGELFF

clone_size: NA
j_call: TRBJ2-2
v_call: TRBV30
cdr3_aa: CAWSGDRDKNTGELFF

clone_size: NA
j_call: TRBJ1-5
v_call: TRBV19
cdr3_aa: CASNLFILNQPQHF

clone_size: once
j_call: TRBJ2-4
v_call: TRBV11-2
cdr3_aa: CASSLGGEDIQYF

clone_size: NA
j_call: TRBJ1-1
v_call: TRBV27
cdr3_aa: CASLRTVSRGQSPTNTEAFF

clone_size: NA
j_call: TRBJ2-1
v_call: TRBV7-6
cdr3_aa: CASSALGARNNEQFF

clone_size: NA
j_call: TRBJ1-5
v_call: TRBV4-2
cdr3_aa: CASSQELGQGFPQHF

clone_size: NA
j_call: TRBJ1-3
v_call: TRBV9
cdr3_aa: CASSVGLDRGLVGNTIYF

clone_size: NA
j_call: TRBJ2-7
v_call: TRBV5-5
cdr3_aa: CASSLSVYEQYF

clone_size: NA
j_call: TRBJ1-1
v_call: TRBV29-1
cdr3_aa: CSQSNGNTEAFF

clone_size: NA
j_call: TRBJ1-1
v_call: TRBV12-5
cdr3_aa: CASGLAQRGTGGSEAFF

clone_size: NA
j_call: TRBJ1-1
v_call: TRBV12-3/TRBV12-4
cdr3_aa: CASSKGVVAFF

clone_size: NA
j_call: TRBJ1-5
v_call: TRBV5-5
cdr3_aa: CASSIQGRDEPQHF

clone_size: NA
j_call: TRBJ1-2
v_call: TRBV2
cdr3_aa: CASSRDYGYTF

clone_size: NA
j_call: TRBJ2-2
v_call: TRBV10-2
cdr3_aa: CAGWGGLPNTGELFF

clone_size: once
j_call: TRBJ2-7
v_call: TRBV10-1
cdr3_aa: CASSDQGTTTGEQYF

clone_size: NA
j_call: TRBJ2-3
v_call: TRBV16
cdr3_aa: CASSPGTSTDTQYF

clone_size: NA
j_call: TRBJ1-3
v_call: TRBV11-2
cdr3_aa: CASSLGLNTIYF

clone_size: NA
j_call: TRBJ2-5
v_call: TRBV7-2
cdr3_aa: CASSLWGGEETQYF

clone_size: few
j_call: TRBJ2-7
v_call: TRBV3-1/TRBV3-2
cdr3_aa: CASSQGGGGYEQYF

clone_size: NA
j_call: TRBJ2-6
v_call: TRBV7-9
cdr3_aa: CASSSGTGGPVGANVLTF

clone_size: NA
j_call: TRBJ2-3
v_call: TRBV28
cdr3_aa: CASSPTSTDTQYF

clone_size: few
j_call: TRBJ1-2
v_call: TRBV27
cdr3_aa: CASSSLGDRGVNYGYTF

clone_size: NA
j_call: TRBJ1-1
v_call: TRBV19
cdr3_aa: CASSTLQGFEAFF

clone_size: few
j_call: TRBJ2-7
v_call: TRBV6-5
cdr3_aa: CASRRGFYEQYF

clone_size: NA
j_call: TRBJ2-4
v_call: TRBV19
cdr3_aa: CASSIEGDIQYF

clone_size: NA
j_call: TRBJ2-1
v_call: TRBV10-1
cdr3_aa: CASSPSGGASYNEQFF

clone_size: NA
j_call: TRBJ1-5
v_call: TRBV5-1
cdr3_aa: CASSLVSGEQPQHF

clone_size: once
j_call: TRBJ2-3
v_call: TRBV6-5
cdr3_aa: CASQERPRSTDTQYF

clone_size: NA
j_call: TRBJ1-3
v_call: TRBV5-6
cdr3_aa: CASSPLPGTDSGNTIYF

clone_size: once
j_call: TRBJ1-1
v_call: TRBV7-2
cdr3_aa: CASSRNPGQETFF

clone_size: few
j_call: TRBJ1-2
v_call: TRBV6-5
cdr3_aa: CASSSLAGGAGYTF

clone_size: once
j_call: TRBJ1-1
v_call: TRBV3-1/TRBV3-2
cdr3_aa: CASSQFSGNTEAFF

clone_size: NA
j_call: TRBJ1-5
v_call: TRBV27
cdr3_aa: CASSPLNQGTLGQPQHF

clone_size: few
j_call: TRBJ2-2
v_call: TRBV12-1
cdr3_aa: CASSSRLNTGELFF

clone_size: NA
j_call: TRBJ1-3
v_call: TRBV7-7
cdr3_aa: CASSASGDAGNTIYF

clone_size: NA
j_call: TRBJ1-3
v_call: TRBV7-9
cdr3_aa: CASSSQGLSGNTIYF

clone_size: NA
j_call: TRBJ2-3
v_call: TRBV20-1
cdr3_aa: CSASGASGVTSTDTQYF

clone_size: NA
j_call: TRBJ2-7
v_call: TRBV27
cdr3_aa: CASSLAGLRTYEQYF

clone_size: NA
j_call: TRBJ1-5
v_call: TRBV10-2
cdr3_aa: CASSEGGIYQPQHF

clone_size: NA
j_call: TRBJ1-2
v_call: TRBV27
cdr3_aa: CASSFNTFYGYTF

clone_size: NA
j_call: TRBJ1-3
v_call: TRBV5-1
cdr3_aa: CASSEGTAGNTIYF

clone_size: NA
j_call: TRBJ1-1
v_call: TRBV2
cdr3_aa: CASRGRQGKAEAFF

clone_size: NA
j_call: TRBJ2-1
v_call: TRBV7-9
cdr3_aa: CASSLVQGINEQFF

clone_size: NA
j_call: TRBJ2-2
v_call: TRBV2
cdr3_aa: CASTLARTGELFF

clone_size: NA
j_call: TRBJ1-4
v_call: TRBV10-2
cdr3_aa: CASSETSDGTGREKLFF

clone_size: few
j_call: TRBJ2-5
v_call: TRBV30
cdr3_aa: CAWSGWGRETQYF

clone_size: NA
j_call: TRBJ1-1
v_call: TRBV18
cdr3_aa: CASSPGRGGTEAFF

clone_size: few
j_call: TRBJ1-1
v_call: TRBV5-1
cdr3_aa: CASSLAGGRDTEAFF

clone_size: NA
j_call: TRBJ2-2
v_call: TRBV9
cdr3_aa: CASSLTGANTGELFF

clone_size: NA
j_call: TRBJ1-1
v_call: TRBV28
cdr3_aa: CASSSRGDTEAFF

clone_size: NA
j_call: TRBJ2-2
v_call: TRBV6-1
cdr3_aa: CASSEERSSSGFTGELFF

clone_size: NA
j_call: TRBJ1-1
v_call: TRBV18
cdr3_aa: CASSPRPQRVAEAFF